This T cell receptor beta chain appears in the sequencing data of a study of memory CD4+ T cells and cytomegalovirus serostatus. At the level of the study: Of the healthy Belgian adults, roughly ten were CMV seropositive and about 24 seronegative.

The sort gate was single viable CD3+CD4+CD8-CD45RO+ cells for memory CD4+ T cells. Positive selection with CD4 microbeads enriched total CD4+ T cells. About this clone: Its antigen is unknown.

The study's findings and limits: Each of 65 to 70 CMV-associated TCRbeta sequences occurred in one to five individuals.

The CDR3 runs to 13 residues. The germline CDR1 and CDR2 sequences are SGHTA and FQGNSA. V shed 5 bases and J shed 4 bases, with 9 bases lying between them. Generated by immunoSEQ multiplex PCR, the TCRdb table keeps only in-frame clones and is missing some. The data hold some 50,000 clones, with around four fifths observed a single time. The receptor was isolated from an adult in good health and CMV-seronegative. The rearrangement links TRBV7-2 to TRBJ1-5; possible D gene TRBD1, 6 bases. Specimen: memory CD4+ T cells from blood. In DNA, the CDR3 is TGTGCCAGCAGCGCGGACAGAAATCAGCCCCAGCATTTT. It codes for CASSADRNQPQHF.